Below, 28 T cell receptor beta chains from the same sample are listed, as sequenced in a study of shared clonotypes between healthy human individuals. Assay: immunoSEQ multiplex PCR; the TCRdb copy retains only in-frame clones and omits some. The data show a few million clones, over 85% seen once. Naive CD8 cells, CD45RO-negative and positively selected for CCR7, excluded terminally differentiated effector memory CD45RA+ cells. The specimen sequenced was naive CD8+ T cells from PBMCs. The source is a man aged 18-30 years in good health. Some clones in this sample may be carry-over from other donors' samples.

V is TRBV27 and J is TRBJ2-7, with D perhaps TRBD2 (5 bases). V dropped 2 bases and J dropped 3 bases, with 14 bases sitting between them. This CDR3 is built from 15 residues. Germline lookup yields CDR1 MNHEY and CDR2 SMNVEV (reference sequence). The CDR3 protein is CASSLTSGYFYEQYF. In DNA form, the CDR3 reads TGTGCCAGCAGTTTAACCAGCGGATATTTCTACGAGCAGTACTTC.

The rearrangement uses TRBV27 and TRBJ2-5; D gene ambiguous. Trimming stripped 2 bases from V and 5 bases from J, with 15 bases between. Per the germline V gene, CDR1 is MNHEY and CDR2 is SMNVEV (reference sequence). The length of the CDR3 is 15 residues. CDR3 region: CASSLIPPHGETQYF. DNA for the CDR3: TGTGCCAGCAGTTTAATTCCCCCTCACGGGGAGACCCAGTACTTC.

This sequence joins TRBV7-9 and TRBJ2-3; tentative D call: TRBD2 (7 bases). V lost 5 bases and J 2 bases, leaving 23 bases between the germline ends. The V gene's germline CDR1 is SEHNR and CDR2 FQNEAQ (reference sequence). The CDR3 is 18 amino acids. The DNA for the CDR3 is TGTGCCAGCAGCCCCCGACGGGGGGCGGTCGCCCCCACAGATACGCAGTATTTT. Translating gives CASSPRRGAVAPTDTQYF.

This sequence joins TRBV7-8 and TRBJ1-2, with D perhaps matching TRBD1 (5 bases). Trimming removed 10 bases from V and 2 bases from J, with 14 bases in between. Germline-derived CDR1 and CDR2 are SGHVS and FQNEAQ. This CDR3 spans 13 amino acids. This chain's CDR3 is CATGGDGNYGYTF. Here the CDR3 DNA reads TGTGCCACGGGGGGGGACGGAAACTATGGCTACACCTTC.

The chain couples TRBV4-3 to TRBJ2-5; 7 bases line up with TRBD2. J gave up 7 bases and V 3 bases, and 14 bases lay outside the gene matches. The germline CDR1 and CDR2 sequences are LGHNA and YSLEER. The CDR3 contains 16 residues. The chain's CDR3 is CASSQDFGERDGTQYF. The CDR3 nucleotides read TGCGCCAGCAGCCAGGACTTCGGGGAGCGGGATGGGACCCAGTACTTC.

In its sample, this clone was seen once. The rearrangement joins TRBV27 to TRBJ2-3; D not certain. Trimming took 3 bases from V and 2 from J, leaving 12 bases between them. The CDR3 is 15 residues long. Germline V gene sequence: CDR1 MNHEY, CDR2 SMNVEV (reference sequence). CDR3 in DNA: TGTGCCAGCAGTTTGGAACCACTTCCCACAGATACGCAGTATTTT. Translated: CASSLEPLPTDTQYF.

V is TRBV15 and J is TRBJ1-5; D is possibly TRBD1 (5 bases). Trimming shortened V by 3 bases and J by 6 bases, and 15 bases separated the two germline ends. Per the germline V gene, CDR1 is LNHNV and CDR2 is YYDKDF (reference sequence). This CDR3 comprises 15 residues. CDR3 region: CATSRTYGGGQPQHF. The CDR3 DNA reads as TGTGCCACCAGCAGGACCTACGGGGGGGGTCAGCCCCAGCATTTT.

The gene calls are TRBV27 and TRBJ2-1; D tentatively reads TRBD1 or TRBD2 (6 bases each). The length of the CDR3 is 22 residues. Germline V CDR1 and CDR2: MNHEY, SMNVEV (reference sequence). V was pared by 4 bases and J by 6 bases, with 37 bases between. The CDR3 bases are TGTGCCAGCAGTTCCCCACACCAGTGGGGGGCCGCCGGCAAGGATGCCTTCAATGAGCAGTTCTTC. Translation gives CASSSPHQWGAAGKDAFNEQFF.

The chain has TRBV4-1 and TRBJ2-1; D is perhaps TRBD1 or TRBD2 (5 bases each). Germline assignment: CDR1 MGHRA and CDR2 YSYEKL. The V end lost 4 bases, the J end lost 12 bases, and 13 bases lay between the germline ends. CDR3 length equals 12 residues. CDR3: CASSPLGGRQFF. The CDR3 bases are TGCGCCAGCAGCCCCCTTGGGGGAAGGCAGTTCTTC.

The V gene is TRBV5-6, the J gene TRBJ2-7; 9 bases are a match to TRBD1. Trimming took 2 bases from V and 6 from J; bases not matched to a gene: 3. Germline values: CDR1 SGHDT, CDR2 YYEEEE. This CDR3 is 13 amino acids long. CDR3 bases: TGTGCCAGCAGCTTAACAGGGGGCTTCGAGCAGTACTTC. Protein: CASSLTGGFEQYF.

This sequence joins TRBV7-9 and TRBJ1-1; possibly TRBD1 for D (6 bases). CDR1 SEHNR and CDR2 FQNEAQ come from the germline V gene (reference sequence). V dropped 4 bases and J dropped 4 bases, with 19 bases sitting between them. This CDR3 is built from 16 residues. CDR3 coding DNA: TGTGCCAGCAGCTCAAACCCCAGGGGCGCGGGCACTGAAGCTTTCTTT. Protein sequence: CASSSNPRGAGTEAFF.

The V gene is TRBV5-1, the J gene TRBJ2-7, with 10 bases lining up with TRBD1. Germline CDR1 reads SGHRS; CDR2 reads YFSETQ. J lost 5 bases, V lost 4 bases, and 9 bases had no gene match. The CDR3 is 15 residues long. CDR3 coding DNA: TGCGCCAGCAGCCTAGACAGGGGGCCCGGAAACGAGCAGTACTTC. Protein product: CASSLDRGPGNEQYF.

This chain connects TRBV25-1 to TRBJ2-3; D is uncertain. The V and J ends lost 3 bases and 6 bases respectively, with 13 bases between them. In germline, CDR1 is MGHDK, CDR2 SYGVNS. The CDR3 totals 14 residues. CDR3 DNA sequence: TGTGCCAGCAGTGAGTACAGAGCAGGCGATACGCAGTATTTT. Protein product: CASSEYRAGDTQYF.

This clone was detected only once. Other nucleotide sequences in the sample specify the same CDR3. This sequence joins TRBV20-1 and TRBJ2-7; unclear D gene. The CDR3 is made up of 9 amino acids. V lost 3 bases and J 4 bases, leaving 1 base between the germline ends. Germline V gene lookup returns CDR1 DFQATT and CDR2 SNEGSKA (reference sequence). The CDR3 nucleotides are TGCAGTGCTAGTTACGAGCAGTACTTC. Its translation: CSASYEQYF.

This clone is a singleton in its sample. The chain uses TRBV7-9 and TRBJ2-7; D unclear. The CDR3 extends over 14 amino acids. Germline V gives CDR1 SEHNR, CDR2 FQNEAQ (reference sequence). V lost 5 bases and J lost 6, with 17 bases in between. CDR3 sequence (DNA): TGTGCCAGCAGCCCTCGTGATCGATCTTTCGAGCAGTACTTC. This gives the protein CASSPRDRSFEQYF.

This chain uses TRBV11-3 with TRBJ2-5; D might be TRBD2 (5 bases). The germline V gene encodes CDR1 SGHNT and CDR2 YENEEA. The CDR3 is made up of 19 amino acids. V was clipped by 1 base and J by 2 bases, with 23 bases between them. CDR3 amino acids: CASSLGWGAPKTLQETQYF. CDR3 DNA: TGTGCCAGCAGCTTAGGATGGGGAGCGCCTAAAACGTTACAAGAGACCCAGTACTTC.

The chain links TRBV30 to TRBJ2-1; 14 positions match TRBD2. Germline CDR1 reads GTSNPN; CDR2 reads SVGIG (reference sequence). V was pared by 2 bases and J by 4 bases, with 7 bases of the junction left unmatched. The CDR3 runs to 17 residues. This CDR3 is CAWSRTSGRNLYNEQFF. The CDR3 coding sequence is TGTGCCTGGAGTAGGACTAGCGGGAGGAATCTTTACAATGAGCAGTTCTTC.

The chain links TRBV7-9 to TRBJ2-7, with TRBD2 as a possible D gene (6 bases). V was shortened by 5 bases and J by 3 bases, with 14 bases between the two germline ends. CDR1 and CDR2 from the germline V gene are SEHNR and FQNEAQ (reference sequence). There are 14 residues in the CDR3. CDR3 protein: CASSQTRGFYEQYF. The CDR3 region has the DNA TGTGCCAGCAGCCAGACTAGGGGCTTCTACGAGCAGTACTTC.

The gene calls are TRBV5-6 and TRBJ1-5; D perhaps matches TRBD1 (5 bases). Trimming shortened V by 4 bases and J by 4 bases, and 12 bases separated the two germline ends. CDR1 and CDR2 (germline): SGHDT, YYEEEE. CDR3 size: 14 residues. The CDR3 bases are TGTGCCAGCAGCCACTGGGGGTATAATCAGCCCCAGCATTTT. Translation: CASSHWGYNQPQHF.

This sequence joins TRBV7-8 and TRBJ1-1; D is ambiguous. The V gene lost 5 bases and the J gene lost 6 bases, with 16 bases spanning the gap. Germline CDR1 SGHVS, CDR2 FQNEAQ. CDR3 length equals 14 residues. The CDR3 nucleotides read TGTGCCAGCAGCCGCTCGGGAAGGTACGCTGAAGCTTTCTTT. This encodes CASSRSGRYAEAFF.

The genes are TRBV27 and TRBJ2-2; 10 bases align to TRBD2. The V segment lost 6 bases and the J segment 3 bases; nucleotides outside the gene matches: 7. Germline CDR1 and CDR2: MNHEY and SMNVEV (reference sequence). CDR3 length: 16 residues. The CDR3 loop reads CASSELAGVYTGELFF. CDR3 DNA: TGTGCCAGCAGCGAGCTAGCGGGAGTATACACCGGGGAGCTGTTTTTT.

The V gene is TRBV10-3, the J gene TRBJ1-5; D perhaps matches TRBD1 (5 bases). V gave up 7 bases and J gave up 6 bases, with 13 bases separating them. There are 13 residues in the CDR3. From germline, CDR1 is ENHRY and CDR2 SYGVKD. In nucleotides, the CDR3 is TGTGCCATCAACCAGGAGGGGACTCAGCCCCAGCATTTT. As protein: CAINQEGTQPQHF.

This clone has a single count. This sequence joins TRBV7-9 and TRBJ2-7, with D hard to call. The germline V gene has CDR1 SEHNR and CDR2 FQNEAQ (reference sequence). V lost 9 bases to trimming and J lost 2 bases, with 20 bases between them. The CDR3 has 15 residues. CDR3 loop: CASSRDRAHTYEQYF. The CDR3 DNA follows: TGTGCCAGTTCCCGTGATAGGGCGCATACCTACGAGCAGTACTTC.

The chain is built from TRBV7-9 and TRBJ2-5; D not resolved. The V gene's germline CDR1 is SEHNR and CDR2 FQNEAQ (reference sequence). Trimming left V 3 bases short and J 5 bases short, with 13 bases between. CDR3 size: 14 residues. DNA of the CDR3: TGTGCCAGCAGCTTCCCTACGGCTCCCGAGACCCAGTACTTC. This codes for CASSFPTAPETQYF.

The chain uses TRBV19 and TRBJ1-1; D is unclear. This CDR3 is built from 13 residues. The V and J ends lost 7 bases and 5 bases respectively, with 14 bases between them. In germline, CDR1 is LNHDA, CDR2 SQIVND (reference sequence). The CDR3 DNA reads as TGTGCCAGTAAAACGGGAAGTGGGACTGAAGCTTTCTTT. Translating it yields CASKTGSGTEAFF.

This chain uses TRBV14 with TRBJ2-1, with a weak D call TRBD2 (6 bases). Germline V gives CDR1 SGHDN, CDR2 FVKESK. The V end was cut by 1 base, the J end by 6 bases, with 16 bases between. The CDR3 is made up of 16 amino acids. The CDR3 spells CASSQGVTGASNEQFF. CDR3 sequence (DNA): TGTGCCAGCAGCCAAGGGGTCACGGGAGCCTCCAATGAGCAGTTCTTC.

This clone was detected only once. V and J are TRBV19 and TRBJ1-5, with TRBD1 identical over 7 bases. The V gene end was trimmed by 1 base and the J gene end by 0 bases; junction bases not matched to a gene: 3. From germline, CDR1 is LNHDA and CDR2 SQIVND (reference sequence). CDR3 size: 16 residues. CDR3 sequence: CASSIVGQYSNQPQHF. The CDR3 DNA reads as TGTGCCAGTAGTATAGTGGGACAGTATAGCAATCAGCCCCAGCATTTT.

The chain employs TRBV27 and TRBJ2-2; no reliable D call. This CDR3 comprises 17 residues. V was cut by 3 bases and J by 0 bases, with 14 bases left in between. CDR1 is MNHEY, CDR2 SMNVEV, per germline (reference sequence). CDR3 sequence reads: CASSFIWWGSNTGELFF. The CDR3 DNA is TGTGCCAGCAGTTTCATCTGGTGGGGTTCGAACACCGGGGAGCTGTTTTTT.